The rows below give T cell receptor beta chains drawn from one sample of a study of vaccination effects on CD4 cells after COVID-19. The table came from immunoSEQ multiplex PCR; TCRdb's copy has only in-frame clones and leaves some out. The sample includes tens of thousands of clones, under 70% of them seen just once. Their target antigens are unknown. The sample was CD4+ T cells from PBMCs cultured without peptide, taken after COVID-19 vaccination. The receptors were sampled from a human donor who received a COVID-19 vaccine. The CDR3 runs from the conserved cysteine through the conserved F or W. The order of the fields is D gene, J gene, V gene, clone size, CDR3 protein, CDR3 DNA. D genes are given only for firm matches. Some rows mark clone size as missing; the rest say once, few, many or name a class of expanded clone.

D: NA
J: TRBJ2-4
V: TRBV2
size: NA
CDR3: CASTPGPVGIQYF
DNA: TGTGCCAGCACGCCAGGGCCTGTCGGCATTCAGTACTTC

D: TRBD2
J: TRBJ2-7
V: TRBV5-6
size: NA
CDR3: CASSLVGREGDEQYF
DNA: TGTGCCAGCAGCTTGGTAGGACGGGAGGGGGACGAGCAGTACTTC

D: NA
J: TRBJ1-6
V: TRBV27
size: NA
CDR3: CASSPYLDRIYNSPLHF
DNA: TGTGCCAGCAGTCCATACCTTGACAGAATCTATAATTCACCCCTCCACTTT

D: TRBD1
J: TRBJ1-1
V: TRBV6-5
size: NA
CDR3: CASSPTRGEAFF
DNA: TGTGCCAGCAGTCCCACCAGGGGGGAAGCTTTCTTT

D: NA
J: TRBJ2-3
V: TRBV5-1
size: few
CDR3: CASIPGPLTDTQYF
DNA: TGCGCCAGCATACCTGGACCACTCACAGATACGCAGTATTTT

D: TRBD1
J: TRBJ1-2
V: TRBV3-1/TRBV3-2
size: NA
CDR3: CASSQGQGRYGYTF
DNA: TGTGCCAGCAGCCAGGGACAGGGACGCTATGGCTACACCTTC

D: TRBD2
J: TRBJ2-7
V: TRBV7-2
size: few
CDR3: CASSPGLAGAYEQYF
DNA: TGTGCCAGCAGCCCCGGACTAGCGGGTGCCTACGAGCAGTACTTC

D: NA
J: TRBJ2-7
V: TRBV24-1
size: once
CDR3: CATSEAGRDEQYF
DNA: TGTGCCACCAGTGAGGCAGGCCGGGACGAGCAGTACTTC

D: NA
J: TRBJ1-6
V: TRBV5-6
size: NA
CDR3: CASSRDSSPLHF
DNA: TGTGCCAGCAGCAGGGATTCCTCACCCCTCCACTTT

D: NA
J: TRBJ1-2
V: TRBV3-1/TRBV3-2
size: NA
CDR3: CASSQDSRQGTGYTF
DNA: TGTGCCAGCAGCCAAGATAGCCGGCAGGGGACTGGCTACACCTTC

D: NA
J: TRBJ1-2
V: TRBV6-5
size: once
CDR3: CASSPREGGYGYTF
DNA: TGTGCCAGCAGCCCCAGGGAGGGCGGCTATGGCTACACCTTC

D: TRBD2
J: TRBJ2-1
V: TRBV3-1/TRBV3-2
size: many
CDR3: CASRTGTSSYNEQFF
DNA: TGTGCCAGCAGAACTGGGACTAGTAGCTACAATGAGCAGTTCTTC

D: NA
J: TRBJ2-7
V: TRBV6-6
size: once
CDR3: CASADLTYEQYF
DNA: TGTGCCAGCGCGGACTTAACCTACGAGCAGTACTTC

D: NA
J: TRBJ1-2
V: TRBV6-5
size: few
CDR3: CASSTRDGYGYTF
DNA: TGTGCCAGCAGTACCCGGGACGGCTATGGCTACACCTTC

D: NA
J: TRBJ1-5
V: TRBV7-8
size: NA
CDR3: CASSLAGRFGLNQPQHF
DNA: TGTGCCAGCAGCTTAGCCGGGAGGTTCGGACTCAATCAGCCCCAGCATTTT

D: TRBD1
J: TRBJ2-3
V: TRBV5-4
size: NA
CDR3: CASSLETGIDTQYF
DNA: TGTGCCAGCAGCTTGGAGACAGGGATCGATACGCAGTATTTT

D: TRBD1
J: TRBJ1-2
V: TRBV29-1
size: NA
CDR3: CSVGQGGYTF
DNA: TGCAGCGTGGGACAGGGAGGCTACACCTTC

D: NA
J: TRBJ2-1
V: TRBV18
size: NA
CDR3: CASSPGHINEQFF
DNA: TGTGCCAGCTCTCCGGGACATATCAATGAGCAGTTCTTC

D: TRBD1
J: TRBJ1-1
V: TRBV16
size: NA
CDR3: CASSQWGQQGAEAFF
DNA: TGTGCCAGCAGCCAATGGGGACAGCAGGGGGCTGAAGCTTTCTTT

D: NA
J: TRBJ2-3
V: TRBV5-1
size: NA
CDR3: CASSARGDTQYF
DNA: TGCGCCAGCAGCGCTCGGGGGGATACGCAGTATTTT

D: NA
J: TRBJ1-2
V: TRBV7-9
size: NA
CDR3: CASSPRGLSGGYTF
DNA: TGTGCCAGCAGCCCCCGGGGCCTTTCGGGAGGCTACACCTTC

D: TRBD2
J: TRBJ2-5
V: TRBV5-8
size: NA
CDR3: CASSLDLASGIIGRQETQYF
DNA: TGTGCCAGCAGCTTGGATCTGGCTAGCGGGATTATTGGAAGACAAGAGACCCAGTACTTC

D: NA
J: TRBJ1-6
V: TRBV3-1/TRBV3-2
size: NA
CDR3: CASSSNSPLHF
DNA: TGTGCCAGCAGCTCAAATTCACCCCTCCACTTT

D: NA
J: TRBJ2-5
V: TRBV3-1/TRBV3-2
size: NA
CDR3: CASSQDTSGQTQYF
DNA: TGTGCCAGCAGCCAAGATACGAGTGGCCAGACCCAGTACTTC

D: NA
J: TRBJ2-1
V: TRBV6-2/TRBV6-3
size: few
CDR3: CASSYSPEYGEQFF
DNA: TGTGCCAGCAGTTATTCTCCCGAGTACGGTGAGCAGTTCTTC

D: NA
J: TRBJ1-2
V: TRBV30
size: NA
CDR3: CAWNRGVDGYTF
DNA: TGTGCCTGGAATCGGGGGGTAGATGGCTACACCTTC

D: TRBD1
J: TRBJ1-2
V: TRBV25-1
size: NA
CDR3: CASSESLGQGAGYTF
DNA: TGTGCCAGCAGTGAATCACTTGGACAGGGTGCCGGCTACACCTTC

D: NA
J: TRBJ2-2
V: TRBV5-1
size: NA
CDR3: CASSTTTGSSTGELFF
DNA: TGCGCCAGCAGCACCACTACAGGGTCGAGCACCGGGGAGCTGTTTTTT

D: NA
J: TRBJ2-5
V: TRBV6-1
size: NA
CDR3: CASSETWGWRGETQYF
DNA: TGTGCCAGCAGTGAAACGTGGGGGTGGAGAGGGGAGACCCAGTACTTC

D: TRBD2
J: TRBJ2-1
V: TRBV5-1
size: NA
CDR3: CASSLELAGRGKNYNEQFF
DNA: TGCGCCAGCAGCTTGGAACTAGCGGGCCGAGGTAAAAACTACAATGAGCAGTTCTTC

D: NA
J: TRBJ2-3
V: TRBV12-5
size: NA
CDR3: CASALSSHTQYF
DNA: TGTGCTAGTGCCCTTAGCTCACATACGCAGTATTTT

D: NA
J: TRBJ1-1
V: TRBV19
size: NA
CDR3: CASSSQVDTEAFF
DNA: TGTGCCAGTAGCTCTCAGGTTGACACTGAAGCTTTCTTT